This T cell receptor (beta chain) was found in a study of response to subunit inactivated influenza vaccine. Study-wide results and limits: There was a suggestion from the authors that each seasonal influenza vaccination recruits few new T cells.

TCRdb itself ran the RT-PCR reads through MiXCR, one entry per CDR3 protein. This sample has 700,000 to 900,000 distinct CDR3 sequences, with approximately 21% found just once. Notes on this clonotype: Its cognate antigen is unknown.

This sample comprised PBMCs from blood, obtained roughly 5 days after vaccination. This receptor was identified in a man aged 45-65 years who received an inactivated influenza vaccine.

The CDR3 sequence is CASSLAGRGWGEQYF. For the CDR3, the DNA is TGTGCCAGCAGCTTGGCCGGTAGGGGTTGGGGCGAGCAGTACTTC. The gene calls are TRBV5-4 and TRBJ2-7; possible D gene TRBD1, 5 bases. The length of the CDR3 is 15 residues. V lost 0 bases and J 6 bases, leaving 16 bases between the germline ends. Germline lookup yields CDR1 SGHNT and CDR2 YYREEE (reference sequence).